This T cell receptor (beta chain) was identified in a study of cytomegalovirus exposure and HLA in healthy donors. Across the study: The same platform as the approximately 660 first-cohort repertoires was used for the roughly 130 validation repertoires, a later analysis reported. Broader study findings: In vitro testing confirmed a few CMV-associated chains as specific for CMV antigens. According to the study, roughly 160 TCR beta chains were cytomegalovirus-associated.

Method: immunoSEQ multiplex PCR; TCRdb's copy keeps in-frame clones and lacks some. Of roughly 130,000 clones in the sample, 85% to 90% are singletons; the top ten hold 2.5% to 3.5%. The CDR3 spans 16 residues. Looked up from germline, CDR1 is WNHNN and CDR2 is SYGVQD (reference sequence). V trimming: 8 bases; J trimming: 0 bases; junction bases outside the gene matches: 9. A note on this clone: What it recognizes is unknown.

Donors were drawn from the 120-subject validation cohort, separate from the approximately 670-subject first cohort. The chain couples TRBV10-1 to TRBJ1-1; 10 nucleotides line up with TRBD1. The origin of this receptor is a young man in good health and CMV-seronegative. Sequencing was done on a sample of PBMCs. Here the CDR3 DNA reads TGCGCCAGCCCAAGGACAGGGGGTATCATGAACACTGAAGCTTTCTTT. Translation: CASPRTGGIMNTEAFF.